This T cell receptor (beta chain) was obtained from a study of vaccination and CD4 T cells after COVID-19 (dated by TCRdb to 2022 to 2024). For the study in its entirety: The convalescent cohort included six males and four females, with two Hispanic individuals, seven Caucasians, two Asians and one multiracial person. Two doses of either the Pfizer-BioNTech BNT162b2 vaccine (n=8) or the Moderna mRNA-1273 vaccine (n=2) were administered to participants. Post-COVID blood samples were collected from convalescent patients a median of roughly 100 days after diagnosis, with a range of roughly 30 to 170 days. Post-vaccine blood samples were collected a median of approximately 72 days after the second vaccine dose, ranging from 14 to 241 days. Overlapping spike peptide pools from SARS-CoV-2 and from the common cold coronaviruses HCoV-NL63, HCoV-OC43 and HCoV-229E were used as culture stimuli. Control cultures used a CEFX viral epitope pool as positive control, an HIV-1 Nef peptide pool as negative control, or no peptide. In under 13 COVID-19 convalescent patients and a handful of infection-naive healthy vaccine recipients, researchers compared the spike-specific CD4+ TCR repertoire from before mRNA vaccination with the repertoire from after. In an earlier paper using these donors, memory CD4+ T cell crossreactivity between SARS-CoV-2 and common cold coronavirus spike proteins was assessed at the TCR clonotype level. What the authors observed across the whole study: Among convalescent patients, a median about 86% of the SARS-CoV-2-reactive clones seen after vaccination appeared only after vaccination, which suggests priming specific to the vaccine. An increase in the median number of SARS-CoV-2-reactive clonotypes from 20 to 25 after infection to 38 after vaccination was observed, but the change was not found to be significant. Relatively few convalescent patients were included in the study, and early timepoints after natural infection were not analyzed. In convalescent patients, nearly all vaccine-specific clones (304 of 307) were found to be mono-reactive for SARS-CoV-2 spike rather than cross-reactive with common cold coronaviruses.

In regard to this clonotype: Its specific antigen is unknown. Base qualities are not at hand, and no much larger clone is one base apart.

Clipping removes 4 bases from V and 4 bases from J, with 9 as the unmatched junction base count. Reading the germline V gene (reference sequence) gives CDR1 LNHDA and CDR2 SQIVND. Spanning cysteine to phenylalanine, the CDR3 consists of 15 amino acids. Only the CDR3 portion is preserved as DNA: 45 bases, with reading frame beginning at the first base. The treatment or condition label on this specimen signifies: roughly nine-day PBMC culture with coronavirus spike peptide pools or control peptides (ViraFEST assay). CD4+ T cells from unexposed donors were collected before the COVID-19 pandemic (2011-2018). To expand antigen-specific T cells with peptide pools and then pick out the expanded clonotypes through TCR sequencing, the study relied on the ViraFEST assay. Each well held about 2.2 million PBMCs cultured in IMDM containing roughly 5% human AB serum and around 10 IU/ml IL-2, with roughly 9.2 ug/ml peptide pools added. On days 3 and 7, half of the culture medium was replaced with fresh IL-2-containing medium. CD4+ T cells were isolated after about nine days of culture through negative selection using the EasySep CD4+ T cell isolation kit. As cell numbers permitted, CD4+ T cells from unexposed donors were tested for reactivity to SARS-CoV-2 S and N and to four common cold coronavirus spike pools. PBMCs were separated from whole blood using Ficoll-Paque Plus gradient centrifugation and then either used fresh or cryopreserved at -140C. Triplicate wells were generally used for each culture condition. The leukapheresis product for the unexposed donors was obtained through commercial purchase.

The library came from PCR. DNA from cultured CD4+ T cells was subjected to TCR sequencing with the Oncomine TCR Beta short-read assay at the Johns Hopkins FTIC core. Genomic DNA was extracted from the cultured CD4+ T cells with the QIAamp micro DNA kit. The Oncomine TCR Beta libraries from cultured CD4+ T cells were pooled using unique dual indexes and then sequenced on an Illumina iSeq 100. Concerning the study's data processing: Non-productive sequences were removed, and CDR3s that did not start with C, did not end with F or W, or were shorter than 7 amino acids were discarded. Antigen-specific clonotypes were identified with the MANAFEST web application by comparing peptide-stimulated wells with reference and other culture wells. For a clone to be called positive, the clone needed an FDR below 0.05, an odds ratio above 5, and a productive frequency above 0.1% in at least two of three replicate wells. A clonotype was classed as cross-reactive if the clonotype showed significant expansion both in SARS-CoV-2 spike wells and in at least one common cold coronavirus spike condition. Similarity between CDR3 sequences was evaluated in R version 3.6.1 using Levenshtein distances (stringdist) and unrooted phylogenetic trees (ape). TCRdb reran the public reads through fastp at Q25 and MiXCR, keeping productive beta chains. All rows with the same CDR3 protein become a single entry with the most common DNA and genes. The V and J calls come from TCRdb's annotation, not from the publication. The sample records more than 6,000 distinct CDR3 sequences, 45% to 55% of which are singletons. Of the sample, 20% to 25% is held by the ten largest clones.

The chain is assembled from TRBV19 and TRBJ2-7, with 8 central nucleotides matching TRBD1. The sample comprised CD4+ T cells from blood, cultured in vitro. The sequence derives from a human donor in good health. The nucleotides are TGTGCCAGTAGTAGAGGGGGGACAGGAGGTTACGAGCAGTACTTC. This sequence encodes CASSRGGTGGYEQYF.